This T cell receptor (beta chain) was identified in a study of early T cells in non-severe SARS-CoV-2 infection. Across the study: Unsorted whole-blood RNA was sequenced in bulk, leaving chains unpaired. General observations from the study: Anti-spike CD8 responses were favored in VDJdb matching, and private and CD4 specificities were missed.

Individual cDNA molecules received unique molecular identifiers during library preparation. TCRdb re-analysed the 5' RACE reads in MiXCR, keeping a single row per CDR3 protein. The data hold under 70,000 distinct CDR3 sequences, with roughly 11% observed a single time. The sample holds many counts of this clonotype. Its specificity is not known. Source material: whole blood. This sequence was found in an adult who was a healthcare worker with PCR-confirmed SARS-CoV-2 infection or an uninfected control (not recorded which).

CDR3 sequence (DNA): TGCGCCAGCAGAGGTCTAGCCCAGCGCACAGATACGCAGTATTTT. Amino acid sequence: CASRGLAQRTDTQYF. V is TRBV5-1 and J is TRBJ2-3, with D possibly matching TRBD2 (5 bases). CDR3 length equals 15 residues. Trimming shortened V by 5 bases and J by 1 base, and 14 bases separated the two germline ends. CDR1 and CDR2 from the germline V gene are SGHRS and YFSETQ.